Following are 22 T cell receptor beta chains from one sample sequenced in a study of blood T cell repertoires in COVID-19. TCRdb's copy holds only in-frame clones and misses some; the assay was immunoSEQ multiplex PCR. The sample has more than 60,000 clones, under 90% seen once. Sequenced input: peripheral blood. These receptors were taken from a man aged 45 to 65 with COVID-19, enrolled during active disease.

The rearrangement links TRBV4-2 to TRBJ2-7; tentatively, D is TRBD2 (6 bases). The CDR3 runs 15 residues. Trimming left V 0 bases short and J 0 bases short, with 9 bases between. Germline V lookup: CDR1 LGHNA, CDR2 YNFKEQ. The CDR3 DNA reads TGTGCCAGCAGCCAAGAAAATAGCGGCTCCTACGAGCAGTACTTC. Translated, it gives CASSQENSGSYEQYF.

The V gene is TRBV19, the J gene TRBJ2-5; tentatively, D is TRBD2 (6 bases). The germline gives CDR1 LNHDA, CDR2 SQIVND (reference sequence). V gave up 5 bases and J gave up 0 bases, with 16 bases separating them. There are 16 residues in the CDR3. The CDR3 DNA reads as TGTGCCAGTAGTCCCAGTCGGAGGGAAAACCAAGAGACCCAGTACTTC. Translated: CASSPSRRENQETQYF.

Written as DNA, the CDR3 is TGTGCCAGCGGGGAGATGCTGGACACTGAAGCTTTCTTT. It is translated as CASGEMLDTEAFF. This chain links TRBV11-1 with TRBJ1-1; unclear D gene. V lost 8 bases and J 3 bases, leaving 13 bases between the germline ends. CDR1 is SGHAT, CDR2 FQDESV, per germline (reference sequence). The CDR3 consists of 13 residues.

The CDR3 loop reads CASIHRGRTEAFF. The CDR3 region has the DNA TGTGCCAGCATCCACAGGGGTAGAACTGAAGCTTTCTTT. This chain joins TRBV12-3 or TRBV12-4 and TRBJ1-1; 7 nucleotides line up with TRBD1. CDR3 length equals 13 residues. V dropped 7 bases and J dropped 5; count of bases not matched to a gene: 7.

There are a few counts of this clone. CDR3 sequence: CASSLSSVNTEAFF. The CDR3 bases are TGCGCCAGCAGCTTGTCGTCTGTGAACACTGAAGCTTTCTTT. This chain connects TRBV5-1 to TRBJ1-1; D is ambiguous. CDR1 and CDR2 (germline): SGHRS, YFSETQ. The length of the CDR3 is 14 residues. Trimming removed 1 base from V and 0 bases from J, with 7 bases in between.

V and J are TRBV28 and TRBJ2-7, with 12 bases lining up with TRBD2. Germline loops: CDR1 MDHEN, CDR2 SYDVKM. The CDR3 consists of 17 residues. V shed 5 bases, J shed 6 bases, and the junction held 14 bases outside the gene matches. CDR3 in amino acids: CASSPIPLAGGRSEQYF. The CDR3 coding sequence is TGTGCCAGCAGTCCTATCCCGCTAGCGGGGGGGCGTAGCGAGCAGTACTTC.

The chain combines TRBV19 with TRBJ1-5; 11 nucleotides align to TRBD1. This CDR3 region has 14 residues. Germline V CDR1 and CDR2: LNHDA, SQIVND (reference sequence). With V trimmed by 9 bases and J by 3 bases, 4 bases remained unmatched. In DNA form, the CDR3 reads TGTGCCAGCCGGACAGGGGGCTCCAATCAGCCCCAGCATTTT. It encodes CASRTGGSNQPQHF.

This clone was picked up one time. This CDR3 reads CAVGLENTGELFF. CDR3 DNA sequence: TGTGCCGTGGGACTAGAGAACACCGGGGAGCTGTTTTTT. The chain joins TRBV10-3 to TRBJ2-2; the match to TRBD2 covers 8 bases. The CDR3 runs to 13 residues. Germline CDR1 and CDR2: ENHRY and SYGVKD. Trimming took 11 bases from V and 1 from J; bases not matched to a gene: 3.

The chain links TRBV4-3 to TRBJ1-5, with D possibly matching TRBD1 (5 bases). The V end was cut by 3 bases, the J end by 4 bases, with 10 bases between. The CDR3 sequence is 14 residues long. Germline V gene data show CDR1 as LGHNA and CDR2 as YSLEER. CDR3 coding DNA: TGCGCCAGCAGCCAGGGGCAGGGAAATCAGCCCCAGCATTTT. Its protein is CASSQGQGNQPQHF.

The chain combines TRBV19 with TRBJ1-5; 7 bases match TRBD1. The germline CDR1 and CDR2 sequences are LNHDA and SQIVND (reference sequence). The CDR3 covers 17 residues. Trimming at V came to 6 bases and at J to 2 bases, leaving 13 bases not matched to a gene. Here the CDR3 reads CASSQGQRNLGNQPQHF. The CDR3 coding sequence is TGTGCCAGTAGCCAGGGACAGAGAAACCTAGGCAATCAGCCCCAGCATTTT.

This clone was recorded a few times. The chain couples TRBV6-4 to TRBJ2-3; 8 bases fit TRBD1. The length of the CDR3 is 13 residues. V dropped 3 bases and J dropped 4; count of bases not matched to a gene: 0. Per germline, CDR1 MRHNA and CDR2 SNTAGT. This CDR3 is CASSEQGADTQYF. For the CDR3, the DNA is TGTGCCAGCAGTGAACAGGGGGCAGATACGCAGTATTTT.

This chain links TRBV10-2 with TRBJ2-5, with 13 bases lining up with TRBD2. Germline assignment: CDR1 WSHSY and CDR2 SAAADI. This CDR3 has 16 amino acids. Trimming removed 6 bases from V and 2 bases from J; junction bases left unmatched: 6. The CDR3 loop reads CASRLGLAGDQETQYF. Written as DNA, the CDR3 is TGCGCCAGCAGACTAGGACTAGCGGGGGATCAAGAGACCCAGTACTTC.

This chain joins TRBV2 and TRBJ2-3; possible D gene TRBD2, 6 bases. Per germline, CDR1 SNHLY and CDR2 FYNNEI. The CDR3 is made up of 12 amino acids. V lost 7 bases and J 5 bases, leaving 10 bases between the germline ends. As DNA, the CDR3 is TGTGCCAGCAACCGGGAGCAAGATACGCAGTATTTT. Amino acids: CASNREQDTQYF.

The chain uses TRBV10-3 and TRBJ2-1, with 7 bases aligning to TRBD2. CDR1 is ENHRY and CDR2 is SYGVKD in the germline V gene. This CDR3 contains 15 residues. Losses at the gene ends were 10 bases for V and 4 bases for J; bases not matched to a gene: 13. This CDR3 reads CASGEGAERYNEQFF. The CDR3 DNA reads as TGTGCCAGCGGGGAGGGAGCGGAGAGGTACAATGAGCAGTTCTTC.

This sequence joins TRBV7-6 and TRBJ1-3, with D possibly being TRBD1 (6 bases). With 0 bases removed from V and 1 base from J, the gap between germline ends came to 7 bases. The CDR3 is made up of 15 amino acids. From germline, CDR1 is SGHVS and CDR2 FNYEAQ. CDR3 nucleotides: TGTGCCAGCAGCTTAGCGAGGGGGTCTGGAAACACCATATATTTT. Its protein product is CASSLARGSGNTIYF.

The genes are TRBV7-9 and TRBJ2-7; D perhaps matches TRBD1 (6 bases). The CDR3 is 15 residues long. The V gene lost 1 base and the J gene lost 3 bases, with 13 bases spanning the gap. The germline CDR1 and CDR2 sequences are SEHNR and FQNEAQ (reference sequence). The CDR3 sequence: CASSLETGGSYEQYF. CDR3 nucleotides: TGTGCCAGCAGCTTAGAGACAGGAGGAAGCTACGAGCAGTACTTC. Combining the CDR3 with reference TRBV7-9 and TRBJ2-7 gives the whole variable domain DTGVSQNPRHKITKRGQNVTFRCDPISEHNRLYWYRQTLGQGPEFLTYFQNEAQLEKSRLLSDRFSAERPKGSFSTLEIQRTEQGDSAMYLCASSLETGGSYEQYFGPGTRLTVT.

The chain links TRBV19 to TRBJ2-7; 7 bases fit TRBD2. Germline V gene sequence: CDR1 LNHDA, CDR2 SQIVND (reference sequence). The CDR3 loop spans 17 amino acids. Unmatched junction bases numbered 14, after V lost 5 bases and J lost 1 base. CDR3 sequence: CASSAGEGWERSYEQYF. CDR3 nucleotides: TGTGCCAGTAGTGCCGGGGAGGGGTGGGAGAGATCCTACGAGCAGTACTTC.

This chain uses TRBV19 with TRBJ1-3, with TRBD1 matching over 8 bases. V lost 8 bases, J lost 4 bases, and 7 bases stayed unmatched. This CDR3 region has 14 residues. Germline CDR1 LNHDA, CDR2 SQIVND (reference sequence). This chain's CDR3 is CASRQGRTGNTIYF. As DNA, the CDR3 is TGTGCCAGTCGACAGGGGAGGACCGGAAACACCATATATTTT.

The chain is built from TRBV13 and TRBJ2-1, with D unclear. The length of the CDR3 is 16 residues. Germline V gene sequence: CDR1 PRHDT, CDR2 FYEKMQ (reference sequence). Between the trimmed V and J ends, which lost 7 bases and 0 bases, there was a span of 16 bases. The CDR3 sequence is CASIIGSPSSYNEQFF. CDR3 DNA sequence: TGTGCCAGCATCATAGGGTCTCCGAGCTCCTACAATGAGCAGTTCTTC.

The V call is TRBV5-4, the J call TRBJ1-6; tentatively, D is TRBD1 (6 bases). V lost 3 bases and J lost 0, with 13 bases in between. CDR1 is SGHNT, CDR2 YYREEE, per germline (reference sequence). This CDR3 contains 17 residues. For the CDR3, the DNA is TGTGCCAGCAGCTCGGACAGCCAGAGCTCCTATAATTCACCCCTCCACTTT. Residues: CASSSDSQSSYNSPLHF.

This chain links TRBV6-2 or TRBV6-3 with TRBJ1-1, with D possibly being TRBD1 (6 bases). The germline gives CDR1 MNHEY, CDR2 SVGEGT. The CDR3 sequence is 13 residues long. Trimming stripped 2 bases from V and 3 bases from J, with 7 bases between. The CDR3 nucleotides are TGTGCCAGCAGTTACAAGGGGGACACTGAAGCTTTCTTT. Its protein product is CASSYKGDTEAFF.

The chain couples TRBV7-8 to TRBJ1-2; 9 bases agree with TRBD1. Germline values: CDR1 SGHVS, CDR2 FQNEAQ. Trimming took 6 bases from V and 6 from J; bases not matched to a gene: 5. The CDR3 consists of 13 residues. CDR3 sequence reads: CASSDRDRDGYTF. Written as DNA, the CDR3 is TGTGCCAGCAGTGACCGGGACAGGGATGGCTACACCTTC.